The sequence of this T cell receptor beta chain was determined in a study of cytomegalovirus exposure and HLA in healthy donors. PCR employed 60 Vbeta and 13 Jbeta primers. Sequencing was performed with immunoSEQ multiplex PCR; in TCRdb, only in-frame clones are kept and a portion is missing. The table lists about 150,000 clones, 80% to 90% of them singletons. The receptor was isolated from a woman aged 25 to 39 in good health and CMV-seronegative. The specimen was PBMCs.

CDR3 sequence reads: CASRGQITGELFF. The CDR3 DNA is TGTGCCAGCAGGGGGCAAATCACCGGGGAGCTGTTTTTT. The rearrangement joins TRBV2 to TRBJ2-2; possible D gene TRBD1, 5 bases. The CDR3 has 13 amino acids. V lost 6 bases and J lost 4, with 9 bases in between. Per germline, CDR1 SNHLY and CDR2 FYNNEI.